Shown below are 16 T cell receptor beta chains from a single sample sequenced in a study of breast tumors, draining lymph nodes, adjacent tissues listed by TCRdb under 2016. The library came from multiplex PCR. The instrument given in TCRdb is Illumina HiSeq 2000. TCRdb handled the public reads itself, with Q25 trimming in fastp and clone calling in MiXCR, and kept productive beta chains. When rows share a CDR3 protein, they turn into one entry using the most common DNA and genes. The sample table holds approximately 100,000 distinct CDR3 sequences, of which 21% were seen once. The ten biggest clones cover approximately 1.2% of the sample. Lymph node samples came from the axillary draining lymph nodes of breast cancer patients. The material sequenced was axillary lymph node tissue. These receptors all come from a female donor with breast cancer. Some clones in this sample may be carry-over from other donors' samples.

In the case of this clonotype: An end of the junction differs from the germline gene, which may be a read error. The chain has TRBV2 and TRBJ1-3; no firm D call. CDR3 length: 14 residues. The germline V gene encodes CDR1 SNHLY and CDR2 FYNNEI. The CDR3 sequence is CASSEVISGSTIYF. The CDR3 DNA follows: TGTGCCAGCAGTGAAGTCATCTCTGGAAGCACCATATATTTT.

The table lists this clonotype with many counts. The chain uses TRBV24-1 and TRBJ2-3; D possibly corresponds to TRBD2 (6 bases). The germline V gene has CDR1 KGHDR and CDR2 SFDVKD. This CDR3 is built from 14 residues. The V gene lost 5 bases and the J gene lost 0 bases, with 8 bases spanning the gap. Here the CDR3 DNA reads TGTGCCACCAGTGCGGGGGTAAGCACAGATACGCAGTATTTT. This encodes CATSAGVSTDTQYF.

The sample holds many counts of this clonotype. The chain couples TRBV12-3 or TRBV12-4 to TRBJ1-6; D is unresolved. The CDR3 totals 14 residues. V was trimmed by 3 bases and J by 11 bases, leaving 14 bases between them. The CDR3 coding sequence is TGTGCCAGCAGTTTCGTAGACGCCGGGGCACCCCTCCACTTT. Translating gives CASSFVDAGAPLHF.

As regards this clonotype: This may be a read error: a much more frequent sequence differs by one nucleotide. DNA of the CDR3: TGCGCCAGCAGCTATGGACTAGCGGGAGCCGCAGATACGCAGTATTTT. It codes for CASSYGLAGAADTQYF. The chain joins TRBV4-1 to TRBJ2-3; 13 bases fit TRBD2. With 5 bases clipped from V and 4 bases from J, the junction kept 6 bases outside the gene matches. The length of the CDR3 is 16 residues. Germline-derived CDR1 and CDR2 are MGHRA and YSYEKL.

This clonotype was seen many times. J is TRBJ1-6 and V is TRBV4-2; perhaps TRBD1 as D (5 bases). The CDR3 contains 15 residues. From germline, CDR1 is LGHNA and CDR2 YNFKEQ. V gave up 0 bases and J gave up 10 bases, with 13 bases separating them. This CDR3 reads CASSQDETEGSPLHF. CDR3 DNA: TGTGCCAGCAGCCAAGATGAGACAGAGGGCTCACCCCTCCACTTT.

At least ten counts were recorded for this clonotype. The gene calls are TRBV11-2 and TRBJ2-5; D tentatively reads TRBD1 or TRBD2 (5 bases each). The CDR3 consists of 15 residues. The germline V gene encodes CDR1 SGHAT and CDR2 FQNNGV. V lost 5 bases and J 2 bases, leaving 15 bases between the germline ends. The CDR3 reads CASSPPPGRQETQYF. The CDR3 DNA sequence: TGTGCCAGCAGCCCCCCCCCAGGGAGACAAGAGACCCAGTACTTC.

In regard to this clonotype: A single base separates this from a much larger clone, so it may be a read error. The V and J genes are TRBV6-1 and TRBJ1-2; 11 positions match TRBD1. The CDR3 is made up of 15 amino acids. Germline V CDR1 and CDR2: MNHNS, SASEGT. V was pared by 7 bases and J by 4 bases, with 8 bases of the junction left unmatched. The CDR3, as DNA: TGTGCCAGCATAGTAGGACAGGGGGCCGGCTATGGCTACACCTTC. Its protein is CASIVGQGAGYGYTF.

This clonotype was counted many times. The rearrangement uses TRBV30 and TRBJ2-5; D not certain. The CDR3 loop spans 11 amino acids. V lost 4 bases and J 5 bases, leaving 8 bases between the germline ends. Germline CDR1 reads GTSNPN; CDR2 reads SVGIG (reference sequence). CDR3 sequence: CAWKAVETQYF. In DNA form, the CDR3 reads TGTGCCTGGAAGGCGGTGGAGACCCAGTACTTC.

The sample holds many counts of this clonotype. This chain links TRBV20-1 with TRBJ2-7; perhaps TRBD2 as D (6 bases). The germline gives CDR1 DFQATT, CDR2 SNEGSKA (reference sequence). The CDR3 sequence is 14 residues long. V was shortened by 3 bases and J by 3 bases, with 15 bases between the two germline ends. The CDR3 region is CSASWLGTHYEQYF. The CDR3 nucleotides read TGCAGTGCTAGTTGGCTCGGGACTCACTACGAGCAGTACTTC.

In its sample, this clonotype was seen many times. CDR3 region: CASSEGTGYNSPLHF. The CDR3 DNA reads as TGTGCCAGCAGTGAAGGGACAGGGTATAATTCACCCCTCCACTTT. The chain is built from TRBV6-1 and TRBJ1-6, with TRBD1 identical over 8 bases. The CDR3 has 15 amino acids. The J segment lost 4 bases and the V segment lost 1 base, leaving 0 bases of the junction unmatched. CDR1 is MNHNS, CDR2 SASEGT, per germline.

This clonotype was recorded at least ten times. As DNA, the CDR3 is TGCAGCGTCTGCTTCGGGCTTAGCAATCAGCCCCAGCATTTT. It specifies CSVCFGLSNQPQHF. The chain recombines TRBV29-1 with TRBJ1-5; no reliable D call. Germline assignment: CDR1 SQVTM and CDR2 ANQGSEA. This CDR3 region has 14 residues. Between the trimmed V and J ends, which lost 6 bases and 0 bases, there was a span of 12 bases.

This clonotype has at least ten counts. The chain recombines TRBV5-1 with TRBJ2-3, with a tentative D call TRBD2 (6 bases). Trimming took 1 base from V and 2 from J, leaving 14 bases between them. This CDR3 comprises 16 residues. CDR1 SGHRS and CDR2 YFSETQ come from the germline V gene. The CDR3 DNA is TGCGCCAGCAGCTTGATGGGGACTCCTACCACAGATACGCAGTATTTT. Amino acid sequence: CASSLMGTPTTDTQYF.

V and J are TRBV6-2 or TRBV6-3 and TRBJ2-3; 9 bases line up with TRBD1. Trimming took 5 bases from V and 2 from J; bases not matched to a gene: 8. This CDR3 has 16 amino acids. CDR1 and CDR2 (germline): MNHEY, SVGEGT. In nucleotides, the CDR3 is TGTGCCAGCAGTCGCCCGACAGGGGGGGTCACAGATACGCAGTATTTT. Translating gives CASSRPTGGVTDTQYF.

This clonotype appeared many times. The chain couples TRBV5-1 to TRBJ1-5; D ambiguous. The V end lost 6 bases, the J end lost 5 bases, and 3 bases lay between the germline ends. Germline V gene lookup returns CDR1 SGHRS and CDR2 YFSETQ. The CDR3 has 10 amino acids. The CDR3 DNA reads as TGCGCCAGCACCCATCAGCCCCAGCATTTT. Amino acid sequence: CASTHQPQHF.

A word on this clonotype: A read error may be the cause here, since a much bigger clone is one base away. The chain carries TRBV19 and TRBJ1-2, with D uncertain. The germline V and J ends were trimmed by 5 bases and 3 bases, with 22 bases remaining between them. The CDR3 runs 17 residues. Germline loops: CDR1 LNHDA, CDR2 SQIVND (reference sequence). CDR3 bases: TGTGCCAGTAGTTCCACCGGTTGGGAGAGAGTAGACTATGGCTACACCTTC. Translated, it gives CASSSTGWERVDYGYTF.

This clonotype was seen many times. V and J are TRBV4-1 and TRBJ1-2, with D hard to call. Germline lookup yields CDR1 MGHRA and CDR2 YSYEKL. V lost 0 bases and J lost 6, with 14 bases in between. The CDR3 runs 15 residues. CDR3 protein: CASSQEGPVRDGYTF. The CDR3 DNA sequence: TGCGCCAGCAGCCAAGAAGGTCCAGTTCGAGATGGCTACACCTTC.